This T cell receptor (beta chain) was captured by sequencing in a study of T cell clonotyping in hematopoietic cell transplantation. Study outcomes and limitations: Recipient TCR diversity dropped after transplant; expanded clonotypes rose from day 30 to 180.

Clones were read by immunoSEQ multiplex PCR, and TCRdb kept only the in-frame ones, dropping some. Of under 35,000 clones in the sample, roughly 70% were seen once. The V segment lost 3 bases and the J segment 5 bases; nucleotides outside the gene matches: 7. Germline V gene lookup returns CDR1 LNHNV and CDR2 YYDKDF (reference sequence). The CDR3 is 14 amino acids. This clone was detected a few times. What it binds is not known. The time point here: recipient sample about 28 days before transplant, after cytoreduction. This material consisted of peripheral blood mononuclear cells, taken before stem cell transplant. The chain uses TRBV15 and TRBJ2-7; TRBD1 matches 7 bases. This TCR was recovered from a man aged 50-59 years with myelodysplastic syndrome. Some clones in this sample may be carry-over from other donors' samples. The CDR3 DNA sequence: TGTGCCACCAGCAGCCGGGACAGATACAACGAGCAGTACTTC. Translated: CATSSRDRYNEQYF.